The rows below give T cell receptor beta chains drawn from one sample of a study of blood T cell repertoires in COVID-19. Measured with immunoSEQ multiplex PCR; TCRdb has only the in-frame clones, and not every one. This repertoire shows some 170,000 clones, 65% to 80% found once; its top ten account for 8.1%. The sequenced material came from peripheral blood. These receptors were taken from a man between 60 and 75 years old with acute or convalescent COVID-19. Each CDR3 is given with its conserved first and last residue. Each record gives: D gene, V gene, clone size, J gene, CDR3 protein, CDR3 DNA. The D gene is left open where the match is weak. Some rows have no size entry. The others give once, few or many, or a class for an expanded clone.

d_gene: -
v_gene: TRBV4-1
abundance: -
j_gene: TRBJ1-1
CDR3aa: CASSRQMNTEAFF
CDR3nt: TGCGCCAGCAGCCGACAGATGAACACTGAAGCTTTCTTT

d_gene: TRBD1
v_gene: TRBV15
abundance: -
j_gene: TRBJ2-1
CDR3aa: CATSRSGGTGGYNEQFF
CDR3nt: TGTGCCACCAGCAGATCTGGGGGGACAGGGGGTTACAATGAGCAGTTCTTC

d_gene: TRBD1
v_gene: TRBV7-3
abundance: -
j_gene: TRBJ2-6
CDR3aa: CASGRTGTGANVLTF
CDR3nt: TGTGCCAGCGGTCGGACAGGTACCGGGGCCAACGTCCTGACTTTC

d_gene: -
v_gene: TRBV6-1
abundance: -
j_gene: TRBJ1-1
CDR3aa: CASSEYLNTEAFF
CDR3nt: TGTGCCAGCAGTGAATATTTGAACACTGAAGCTTTCTTT

d_gene: -
v_gene: TRBV7-2
abundance: -
j_gene: TRBJ2-7
CDR3aa: CASSLWPSSYEQYF
CDR3nt: TGTGCCAGCAGCTTATGGCCCAGCTCCTACGAGCAGTACTTC

d_gene: -
v_gene: TRBV27
abundance: -
j_gene: TRBJ2-1
CDR3aa: CASSFPTGGVYNEQFF
CDR3nt: TGTGCCAGCAGTTTTCCCACAGGGGGGGTCTACAATGAGCAGTTCTTC

d_gene: TRBD1
v_gene: TRBV18
abundance: -
j_gene: TRBJ2-3
CDR3aa: CASSPGQGVRPDTQYF
CDR3nt: TGTGCCAGCTCACCGGGACAGGGGGTTCGTCCAGATACGCAGTATTTT

d_gene: TRBD1
v_gene: TRBV19
abundance: -
j_gene: TRBJ2-7
CDR3aa: CASSARGRGYEQYF
CDR3nt: TGTGCCAGTAGTGCCCGGGGCAGGGGGTACGAGCAGTACTTC

d_gene: TRBD2
v_gene: TRBV6-5
abundance: -
j_gene: TRBJ2-7
CDR3aa: CASSIREAYEQYF
CDR3nt: TGTGCCAGCAGTATTCGGGAGGCCTACGAGCAGTACTTC

d_gene: TRBD1
v_gene: TRBV19
abundance: -
j_gene: TRBJ1-5
CDR3aa: CASSGTANQPQHF
CDR3nt: TGTGCCAGTTCCGGGACAGCCAATCAGCCCCAGCATTTT

d_gene: -
v_gene: TRBV19
abundance: few
j_gene: TRBJ1-2
CDR3aa: CASSIQANGYTF
CDR3nt: TGTGCCAGTAGTATACAGGCAAATGGCTACACCTTC

d_gene: TRBD2
v_gene: TRBV29-1
abundance: -
j_gene: TRBJ2-4
CDR3aa: CSVGGRGLNIQYF
CDR3nt: TGCAGCGTTGGCGGGAGGGGGTTGAACATTCAGTACTTC

d_gene: -
v_gene: TRBV5-1
abundance: -
j_gene: TRBJ1-1
CDR3aa: CASSLGGLRGTEAFF
CDR3nt: TGCGCCAGCAGCTTGGGTGGACTGCGAGGCACTGAAGCTTTCTTT

d_gene: -
v_gene: TRBV5-1
abundance: -
j_gene: TRBJ2-2
CDR3aa: CASSPRGPSGELFF
CDR3nt: TGCGCCAGCAGCCCCAGGGGACCATCCGGGGAGCTGTTTTTT

d_gene: -
v_gene: TRBV10-3
abundance: -
j_gene: TRBJ2-1
CDR3aa: CAISGQGGAYNEQFF
CDR3nt: TGTGCCATCAGTGGGCAGGGGGGAGCTTACAATGAGCAGTTCTTC

d_gene: TRBD1
v_gene: TRBV2
abundance: -
j_gene: TRBJ1-2
CDR3aa: CASTNDRVGGYTF
CDR3nt: TGTGCCAGCACTAACGACAGGGTGGGTGGCTACACCTTC

d_gene: TRBD1
v_gene: TRBV18
abundance: -
j_gene: TRBJ1-2
CDR3aa: CASSPERTGWHYGYTF
CDR3nt: TGTGCCAGCTCACCCGAGCGGACAGGATGGCACTATGGCTACACCTTC

d_gene: TRBD1
v_gene: TRBV19
abundance: -
j_gene: TRBJ1-6
CDR3aa: CASSIGSTGAPLHF
CDR3nt: TGTGCCAGTAGTATAGGCTCAACAGGGGCACCCCTCCACTTT

d_gene: TRBD1
v_gene: TRBV19
abundance: -
j_gene: TRBJ1-1
CDR3aa: CASTFSGGRSEAFF
CDR3nt: TGTGCCAGTACCTTTTCAGGGGGCAGGTCTGAAGCTTTCTTT

d_gene: TRBD1
v_gene: TRBV12-5
abundance: -
j_gene: TRBJ2-7
CDR3aa: CASGLADRTSYEQYF
CDR3nt: TGTGCTAGTGGTTTGGCGGACAGGACCTCCTACGAGCAGTACTTC

d_gene: TRBD1
v_gene: TRBV9
abundance: -
j_gene: TRBJ2-2
CDR3aa: CASSSTRDRNTGELFF
CDR3nt: TGTGCCAGCAGCTCCACTAGGGACAGGAACACCGGGGAGCTGTTTTTT

d_gene: -
v_gene: TRBV6-5
abundance: -
j_gene: TRBJ2-2
CDR3aa: CASSYSNGAGELFF
CDR3nt: TGTGCCAGCAGTTACTCTAATGGAGCCGGGGAGCTGTTTTTT

d_gene: -
v_gene: TRBV6-5
abundance: -
j_gene: TRBJ1-2
CDR3aa: CASRGRGRVYGYTF
CDR3nt: TGTGCCAGCAGGGGCAGGGGTAGGGTCTATGGCTACACCTTC

d_gene: TRBD1
v_gene: TRBV4-2
abundance: -
j_gene: TRBJ1-6
CDR3aa: CASSQETGDSPLHF
CDR3nt: TGTGCCAGCAGCCAAGAGACAGGGGATTCACCCCTCCACTTT

d_gene: -
v_gene: TRBV5-6
abundance: -
j_gene: TRBJ2-5
CDR3aa: CASSLYQAGETQYF
CDR3nt: TGTGCCAGCAGCTTGTACCAGGCCGGAGAGACCCAGTACTTC

d_gene: -
v_gene: TRBV6-5
abundance: -
j_gene: TRBJ2-1
CDR3aa: CASSDGGGYNEQFF
CDR3nt: TGTGCCAGCAGCGACGGCGGTGGCTACAATGAGCAGTTCTTC

d_gene: TRBD2
v_gene: TRBV11-2
abundance: -
j_gene: TRBJ2-2
CDR3aa: CASKSGGSFLPDTGELFF
CDR3nt: TGTGCCAGCAAGAGCGGGGGCTCCTTCCTCCCGGACACCGGGGAGCTGTTTTTT

d_gene: TRBD1
v_gene: TRBV5-1
abundance: -
j_gene: TRBJ2-1
CDR3aa: CASSLDGGQGDEQFF
CDR3nt: TGCGCCAGCAGCTTGGACGGGGGACAGGGAGATGAGCAGTTCTTC

d_gene: -
v_gene: TRBV18
abundance: -
j_gene: TRBJ1-1
CDR3aa: CASSPSQDTEAFF
CDR3nt: TGTGCCAGCTCACCATCTCAGGACACTGAAGCTTTCTTT

d_gene: -
v_gene: TRBV19
abundance: -
j_gene: TRBJ2-1
CDR3aa: CASSREGRRDEFF
CDR3nt: TGTGCCAGTAGCCGAGAGGGCCGACGGGATGAGTTCTTC

d_gene: TRBD2
v_gene: TRBV19
abundance: -
j_gene: TRBJ2-1
CDR3aa: CASSERGGYNEQFF
CDR3nt: TGTGCCAGTAGTGAGCGGGGGGGCTACAATGAGCAGTTCTTC

d_gene: -
v_gene: TRBV24-1
abundance: -
j_gene: TRBJ2-1
CDR3aa: CATSAATDLGNEQFF
CDR3nt: TGTGCCACCAGTGCAGCGACGGACTTAGGGAATGAGCAGTTCTTC